This TCR beta chain was recovered during a study of Tregs in tolerant kidney transplant recipients. This CDR3 contains 15 residues. CDR1 and CDR2 from the germline V gene are SGHTA and FQGNSA. J lost 2 bases, V lost 2 bases, and 4 bases had no gene match. Clones were read by immunoSEQ multiplex PCR, and TCRdb kept only the in-frame ones, dropping some. This table has 65,000 to 85,000 clones, roughly nine tenths appearing once. The nonmyeloablative bone marrow transplants came from related graft donors, with transient mixed chimerism. Unstimulated Tregs (CD4+CD25+CD127-) and CD4+CD25- non-Tregs were sorted from PBMCs.

The clonotype was recovered from a human patient who received a combined kidney and bone marrow transplant. Some T cells may have come from the graft donor. Sequences were derived from CD4+ T cells from blood (PBMCs), sampled 24 months after the transplant. The J gene is TRBJ2-7, the V gene TRBV7-2; 9 positions match TRBD2. This CDR3 is CASSLLAGNPYEQYF. The CDR3 region has the DNA TGTGCCAGCAGCTTACTAGCGGGGAACCCCTACGAGCAGTACTTC.